A single sample is the source of the 29 T cell receptor beta chains below, sequenced in a study of technical replicates of blood from a handful of donors. Assay used: immunoSEQ multiplex PCR; TCRdb lists only in-frame clones, some missing. The sample lists 65,000 to 90,000 clones, 93% seen once, with 0.2% to 0.3% in the top ten. The sample was T cells isolated from PBMCs. These receptors were obtained from a human donor in good health.

This chain links TRBV11-2 with TRBJ2-3; unclear D gene. In germline, CDR1 is SGHAT, CDR2 FQNNGV. The CDR3 sequence is 12 residues long. The V end was cut by 5 bases, the J end by 2 bases, with 5 bases between. The CDR3 nucleotides are TGTGCCAGCAGCCGTCCCACAGATACGCAGTATTTT. It is translated as CASSRPTDTQYF. Full variable domain (missing parts from reference TRBV11-2 and TRBJ2-3): EAGVAQSPRYKIIEKRQSVAFWCNPISGHATLYWYQQILGQGPKLLIQFQNNGVVDDSQLPKDRFSAERLKGVDSTLKIQPAKLEDSAVYLCASSRPTDTQYFGPGTRLTVL.

The chain is built from TRBV10-3 and TRBJ2-5, with D perhaps matching TRBD2 (7 bases). V lost 8 bases to trimming and J lost 5 bases, with 18 bases between them. Germline CDR1 and CDR2: ENHRY and SYGVKD. This CDR3 is 14 amino acids long. The CDR3 bases are TGTGCCATCGGAGGGGGGGGGCCTCGGGAGACCCAGTACTTC. Its protein product is CAIGGGGPRETQYF.

The chain links TRBV4-1 to TRBJ1-5, with D unclear. The CDR3 extends over 16 amino acids. V was cut by 1 base and J by 7 bases, with 17 bases left in between. Germline V lookup: CDR1 MGHRA, CDR2 YSYEKL. The CDR3 is CASSQAADLLNQPQHF. CDR3 DNA: TGCGCCAGCAGCCAAGCTGCGGATCTCCTTAACCAGCCCCAGCATTTT.

V and J are TRBV5-1 and TRBJ1-1, with 9 bases that match TRBD1. Trimming took 5 bases from V and 0 from J; bases not matched to a gene: 8. The CDR3 sequence is 16 residues long. Germline V gene lookup returns CDR1 SGHRS and CDR2 YFSETQ. CDR3: CASRRDRAPMNTEAFF. CDR3 sequence (DNA): TGCGCCAGCAGGAGGGACAGGGCACCTATGAACACTGAAGCTTTCTTT.

This chain uses TRBV19 with TRBJ2-7; possibly TRBD1 for D (7 bases). CDR1 is LNHDA and CDR2 is SQIVND in the germline V gene (reference sequence). Trimming removed 3 bases at V and 3 bases at J, with 12 bases between. This CDR3 region has 14 residues. The CDR3 spells CASSIPQGGYEQYF. CDR3 bases: TGTGCCAGTAGTATCCCCCAGGGGGGCTACGAGCAGTACTTC. Together with reference TRBV19 and TRBJ2-7, the CDR3 gives the full variable domain: DGGITQSPKYLFRKEGQNVTLSCEQNLNHDAMYWYRQDPGQGLRLIYYSQIVNDFQKGDIAEGYSVSREKKESFPLTVTSAQKNPTAFYLCASSIPQGGYEQYFGPGTRLTVT.

The rearrangement joins TRBV5-1 to TRBJ2-7, with TRBD1 identical over 8 bases. Trimming took 0 bases from V and 4 from J; bases not matched to a gene: 6. Germline CDR1 and CDR2: SGHRS and YFSETQ. The CDR3 extends over 15 amino acids. CDR3 loop: CASSLEPGGLYEQYF. The CDR3 DNA sequence: TGCGCCAGCAGCTTGGAGCCAGGGGGCCTGTACGAGCAGTACTTC.

V gene TRBV10-3 combines with J gene TRBJ1-5; a weak D match, TRBD1 (5 bases). The CDR3 has 16 amino acids. CDR1 and CDR2 (germline): ENHRY, SYGVKD. With 0 bases removed from V and 0 bases from J, the gap between germline ends came to 9 bases. CDR3 protein: CAISESGRVSNQPQHF. The CDR3, as DNA: TGTGCCATCAGTGAGTCAGGCAGGGTTAGCAATCAGCCCCAGCATTTT.

CDR3 region: CASRRNRYPDYGYTF. DNA for the CDR3: TGTGCCAGCAGGAGAAACAGGTATCCGGACTATGGCTACACCTTC. The chain joins TRBV6-1 to TRBJ1-2, with a weak D call TRBD1 (5 bases). The CDR3 covers 15 residues. The V gene lost 6 bases and the J gene lost 3 bases, with 17 bases spanning the gap. Per the germline V gene, CDR1 is MNHNS and CDR2 is SASEGT.

This sequence joins TRBV4-1 and TRBJ1-1; D is possibly TRBD1 (6 bases). Trimming shortened V by 0 bases and J by 1 base, and 12 bases separated the two germline ends. CDR3 length: 16 amino acids. Per germline, CDR1 MGHRA and CDR2 YSYEKL. CDR3 sequence: CASSQETRGGNTEAFF. The CDR3 DNA reads TGCGCCAGCAGCCAAGAAACCAGGGGCGGGAACACTGAAGCTTTCTTT.

The chain combines TRBV5-1 with TRBJ2-5; D might be TRBD2 (5 bases). Germline loops: CDR1 SGHRS, CDR2 YFSETQ. CDR3 length equals 13 residues. V was clipped by 5 bases and J by 2 bases, with 10 bases between them. The CDR3 reads CASRDRGQETQYF. The CDR3 DNA reads TGCGCCAGCAGAGACCGGGGTCAAGAGACCCAGTACTTC.

This chain connects TRBV30 to TRBJ2-2, with 8 positions matching TRBD2. Germline CDR1 and CDR2: GTSNPN and SVGIG (reference sequence). The CDR3 contains 14 residues. The trim removed 2 bases at V and 5 bases at J, leaving 4 bases unmatched. CDR3 DNA sequence: TGTGCCTGGAGTAGTGGACTAGCTACCGGGGAGCTGTTTTTT. This codes for CAWSSGLATGELFF.

The V gene is TRBV28, the J gene TRBJ1-1, with 8 bases that match TRBD1. This CDR3 spans 15 amino acids. Germline V lookup: CDR1 MDHEN, CDR2 SYDVKM. V lost 3 bases to trimming and J lost 4 bases; unmatched junction nucleotides: 7. DNA of the CDR3: TGTGCCAGCAGTTTTCGGGACAGGTTTTCCACTGAAGCTTTCTTT. Protein sequence: CASSFRDRFSTEAFF.

The rearrangement links TRBV4-2 to TRBJ1-1, with D possibly being TRBD1 (6 bases). V was cut by 5 bases and J by 4 bases, with 23 bases left in between. Germline V lookup: CDR1 LGHNA, CDR2 YNFKEQ. The CDR3 is made up of 17 amino acids. This CDR3 is CASSALLGGGSGTEAFF. CDR3 DNA: TGTGCCAGCAGCGCACTTCTCGGGGGGGGCAGCGGCACTGAAGCTTTCTTT.

This rearrangement joins TRBV9 to TRBJ2-3; 9 bases align to TRBD2. The CDR3 has 16 amino acids. V shed 0 bases and J 4 bases; nucleotides not matched to a gene: 6. Germline V CDR1 and CDR2: SGDLS, YYNGEE. The CDR3 protein is CASSVVAGGSADTQYF. The CDR3 DNA sequence: TGTGCCAGCAGCGTAGTTGCGGGAGGGTCGGCAGATACGCAGTATTTT. Supplemented by reference TRBV9 and TRBJ2-3, the full variable domain reads DSGVTQTPKHLITATGQRVTLRCSPRSGDLSVYWYQQSLDQGLQFLIQYYNGEERAKGNILERFSAQQFPDLHSELNLSSLELGDSALYFCASSVVAGGSADTQYFGPGTRLTVL.

This clone has more than one count but fewer than ten. The rearrangement uses TRBV4-1 and TRBJ1-1, with D uncertain. Deletions cut 0 bases from V and 8 bases from J, with 16 bases between. From germline, CDR1 is MGHRA and CDR2 YSYEKL. CDR3 length: 15 residues. This CDR3 is CASSQDIGDSREAFF. Here the CDR3 DNA reads TGCGCCAGCAGCCAAGATATAGGAGACTCACGGGAAGCTTTCTTT.

The sample holds one count of this clone. V gene TRBV4-2 combines with J gene TRBJ1-4; no clear D. The germline V and J ends were trimmed by 0 bases and 3 bases, with 5 bases remaining between them. The germline V gene encodes CDR1 LGHNA and CDR2 YNFKEQ. The CDR3 sequence is 14 residues long. The CDR3 nucleotides are TGTGCCAGCAGCCAAGAGGCAGCTAATGAAAAACTGTTTTTT. Residues: CASSQEAANEKLFF.

The V and J genes are TRBV2 and TRBJ1-2; D call uncertain. The CDR3 is 14 amino acids. Trimming pared 9 bases from V and 5 bases from J, leaving 19 bases between. Germline V gene lookup returns CDR1 SNHLY and CDR2 FYNNEI. DNA for the CDR3: TGTGCCAGTAGTACAATCCAGGTTAATTATGGCTACACCTTC. Amino acids: CASSTIQVNYGYTF.

This clone was counted once. J is TRBJ1-1 and V is TRBV6-4, with a possible D match to TRBD1 (5 bases). Per germline, CDR1 MRHNA and CDR2 SNTAGT. The CDR3 runs 15 residues. V was trimmed by 2 bases and J by 1 base, leaving 11 bases between them. The DNA for the CDR3 is TGTGCCAGCAGTGACCGGCGGGGGAGGAACACTGAAGCTTTCTTT. Encoded protein: CASSDRRGRNTEAFF.

The gene calls are TRBV28 and TRBJ1-2, with 10 bases lining up with TRBD1. This CDR3 is built from 14 residues. CDR1 is MDHEN, CDR2 SYDVKM, per germline. J gave up 8 bases and V 5 bases, and 8 bases lay outside the gene matches. CDR3 nucleotide sequence: TGTGCCAGCAGTCCCAGGGGACAGGGGAAGGGCTACACCTTC. Protein product: CASSPRGQGKGYTF.

The rearrangement joins TRBV5-1 to TRBJ2-3, with 9 bases that match TRBD1. V was pared by 2 bases and J by 4 bases, with 11 bases of the junction left unmatched. Germline CDR1 and CDR2: SGHRS and YFSETQ. The CDR3 consists of 17 residues. The CDR3, as DNA: TGCGCCAGCAGCTTACTTAAAAGACAGGGGGTCGCAGATACGCAGTATTTT. Protein: CASSLLKRQGVADTQYF.

V and J are TRBV28 and TRBJ2-4; weak D call: TRBD2 (5 bases). Trimming cost V 3 bases and J 6 bases, with 6 bases left between them. Germline loops: CDR1 MDHEN, CDR2 SYDVKM. The CDR3 totals 12 residues. CDR3 amino acids: CASSLGANIQYF. In DNA, the CDR3 is TGTGCCAGCAGTTTGGGAGCAAACATTCAGTACTTC. Full variable domain (outside the CDR3, taken from reference TRBV28 and TRBJ2-4): DVKVTQSSRYLVKRTGEKVFLECVQDMDHENMFWYRQDPGLGLRLIYFSYDVKMKEKGDIPEGYSVSREKKERFSLILESASTNQTSMYLCASSLGANIQYFGAGTRLSVL.

The rearrangement joins TRBV27 to TRBJ2-5; 10 bases are shared with TRBD2. The CDR3 has 14 amino acids. Unmatched junction bases numbered 5, after V lost 6 bases and J lost 4 bases. Per germline, CDR1 MNHEY and CDR2 SMNVEV (reference sequence). This CDR3 is CASSGTSVAETQYF. The CDR3 region has the DNA TGTGCCAGCAGCGGGACTAGCGTGGCAGAGACCCAGTACTTC.

CDR3 sequence: CASSLRGGGSPLHF. In DNA form, the CDR3 reads TGCGCCAGCAGCTTGCGCGGCGGGGGTTCACCCCTCCACTTT. The chain employs TRBV5-1 and TRBJ1-6; D is possibly TRBD1 (5 bases). CDR3 length: 14 residues. Trimming took 1 base from V and 9 from J, leaving 11 bases between them. The germline gives CDR1 SGHRS, CDR2 YFSETQ.

The chain combines TRBV11-3 with TRBJ2-2; tentative D call: TRBD2 (5 bases). The germline CDR1 and CDR2 sequences are SGHNT and YENEEA. The CDR3 loop spans 16 amino acids. V was trimmed by 1 base and J by 3 bases, leaving 12 bases between them. The CDR3 reads CASSLGLGRDTGELFF. The CDR3 region has the DNA TGTGCCAGCAGCTTAGGTCTAGGGAGAGACACCGGGGAGCTGTTTTTT. Variable domain in full (rest from reference TRBV11-3 and TRBJ2-2): EAGVVQSPRYKIIEKKQPVAFWCNPISGHNTLYWYLQNLGQGPELLIRYENEEAVDDSQLPKDRFSAERLKGVDSTLKIQPAELGDSAVYLCASSLGLGRDTGELFFGEGSRLTVL.

The CDR3 DNA reads as TGCGCCAGCAGCTTCGGACTCGCCGCGAACACCGGGGAGCTGTTTTTT. Protein sequence: CASSFGLAANTGELFF. The chain employs TRBV5-1 and TRBJ2-2, with a tentative D call TRBD2 (5 bases). The germline gives CDR1 SGHRS, CDR2 YFSETQ. This CDR3 contains 16 residues. V was shortened by 2 bases and J by 0 bases, with 11 bases between the two germline ends.

The CDR3 reads CASSQVPRWSSSYEQYF. In nucleotides, the CDR3 is TGCGCCAGCAGCCAAGTGCCCCGGTGGTCGAGCTCCTACGAGCAGTACTTC. The chain employs TRBV4-1 and TRBJ2-7; D unclear. V was clipped by 1 base and J by 0 bases, with 16 bases between them. The CDR3 sequence is 17 residues long. Per germline, CDR1 MGHRA and CDR2 YSYEKL.

The rearrangement uses TRBV6-6 and TRBJ1-1, with D uncertain. V dropped 8 bases and J dropped 6 bases, with 10 bases sitting between them. Germline V lookup: CDR1 MNHNY, CDR2 SVGAGI (reference sequence). The CDR3 length is 11 residues. Here the CDR3 reads CASGLFSEAFF. The DNA for the CDR3 is TGTGCCAGCGGACTGTTTTCTGAAGCTTTCTTT.

The chain has TRBV9 and TRBJ2-5; 10 bases are shared with TRBD2. The trim removed 4 bases at V and 4 bases at J, leaving 10 bases unmatched. The CDR3 has 16 amino acids. Per the germline V gene, CDR1 is SGDLS and CDR2 is YYNGEE. CDR3 in DNA: TGTGCCAGCAGCCCGCCTCTAGCGGGGGTCCGAGAGACCCAGTACTTC. Protein: CASSPPLAGVRETQYF.

The chain employs TRBV11-3 and TRBJ2-5; TRBD1 matches 9 bases. Trimming cost V 0 bases and J 1 base; bases outside gene matches: 12. The CDR3 covers 19 residues. CDR1 is SGHNT, CDR2 YENEEA, per germline. DNA of the CDR3: TGTGCCAGCAGCTTAGATCTTGGAATAGGACAGGGGTTCCAAGAGACCCAGTACTTC. This translates into CASSLDLGIGQGFQETQYF.